What follows are 10 T cell receptor beta chains derived from one specimen sequenced in a study of T cell responses to AZD1222 COVID-19 vaccine. Some clones are missing from TCRdb's copy, which holds only in-frame ones; the method was immunoSEQ multiplex PCR. The sample holds some 130,000 clones; about 91% are singletons and the top ten take approximately 2.1%. This specimen consisted of peripheral blood, obtained 28 days after the second AZD1222 dose. The source is an adult who received the AZD1222 COVID-19 vaccine.

This clone was seen a handful of times. The chain links TRBV15 to TRBJ1-2; D is unclear. V was clipped by 0 bases and J by 8 bases, with 16 bases between them. The CDR3 sequence is 15 residues long. Per the germline V gene, CDR1 is LNHNV and CDR2 is YYDKDF (reference sequence). CDR3 DNA sequence: TGTGCCACCAGCAGAGACTCCTCGGAAGCCCGCGGCTACACCTTC. Translated, it gives CATSRDSSEARGYTF.

J is TRBJ2-1 and V is TRBV12-5; D is possibly TRBD2 (7 bases). The CDR3 is 15 residues long. CDR1 LGHNT and CDR2 FRNRAP come from the germline V gene. V was cut by 6 bases and J by 3 bases, with 15 bases left in between. The CDR3 reads CASGSSRGGYNEQFF. The DNA of the CDR3 is TGTGCTAGTGGATCCTCTAGGGGGGGCTACAATGAGCAGTTCTTC.

The chain employs TRBV12-3 or TRBV12-4 and TRBJ2-2, with unresolved D. V was clipped by 4 bases and J by 9 bases, with 9 bases between them. The CDR3 is made up of 12 amino acids. The CDR3 loop reads CASSSAGRELFF. DNA of the CDR3: TGTGCCAGCAGTTCGGCAGGCAGGGAGCTGTTTTTT.

The gene calls are TRBV30 and TRBJ1-2, with 7 positions matching TRBD1. Germline values: CDR1 GTSNPN, CDR2 SVGIG (reference sequence). Trimming took 0 bases from V and 3 from J; bases not matched to a gene: 4. The CDR3 sequence is 14 residues long. In DNA, the CDR3 is TGTGCCTGGAGTGTGGACGGACAGGACTATGGCTACACCTTC. Residues: CAWSVDGQDYGYTF.

The chain combines TRBV20-1 with TRBJ2-3; D remains unclear. Germline-derived CDR1 and CDR2 are DFQATT and SNEGSKA (reference sequence). The CDR3 extends over 14 amino acids. Trimming stripped 3 bases from V and 4 bases from J, with 14 bases between. DNA of the CDR3: TGCAGTGCTAGTACTGGATTACGGCCAGATACGCAGTATTTT. This codes for CSASTGLRPDTQYF.

V is TRBV2 and J is TRBJ2-2; D call uncertain. V was clipped by 6 bases and J by 0 bases, with 11 bases between them. The CDR3 is 15 amino acids. Germline-derived CDR1 and CDR2 are SNHLY and FYNNEI. The CDR3 region has the DNA TGTGCCAGCAGGGGTCCCGCCGCGAACACCGGGGAGCTGTTTTTT. Translation: CASRGPAANTGELFF.

In this sample, this clone turned up a few times. This chain uses TRBV5-1 with TRBJ2-3; D is undetermined. V lost 7 bases, J lost 1 base, and 10 bases lay in between. The CDR3 totals 13 residues. Per the germline V gene, CDR1 is SGHRS and CDR2 is YFSETQ. This CDR3 is CASLRWGTDTQYF. The CDR3 DNA is TGCGCCAGCTTGAGGTGGGGCACAGATACGCAGTATTTT.

The chain employs TRBV7-2 and TRBJ2-1, with D unclear. The CDR3 spans 11 residues. Trimming pared 7 bases from V and 9 bases from J, leaving 10 bases between. Germline V gene data show CDR1 as SGHTA and CDR2 as FQGNSA. The chain's CDR3 is CASTFASEQFF. CDR3 coding DNA: TGTGCCAGCACCTTCGCAAGTGAGCAGTTCTTC. Using reference TRBV7-2 and TRBJ2-1 for the parts outside the CDR3, the full variable domain is GAGVSQSPSNKVTEKGKDVELRCDPISGHTALYWYRQSLGQGLEFLIYFQGNSAPDKSGLPSDRFSAERTGGSVSTLTIQRTQQEDSAVYLCASTFASEQFFGPGTRLTVL.

The rearrangement links TRBV7-9 to TRBJ2-7; 7 bases are a match to TRBD1. Germline-derived CDR1 and CDR2 are SEHNR and FQNEAQ (reference sequence). Trimming removed 5 bases from V and 6 bases from J; junction bases left unmatched: 4. The CDR3 covers 12 residues. CDR3 loop: CASSRQGREQYV. The CDR3 bases are TGTGCCAGCAGCCGACAGGGCCGCGAGCAGTACGTC.

Only one count was recorded for this clone. This chain's CDR3 is CASSPNTRGGNIQYF. DNA for the CDR3: TGTGCCAGCAGCCCAAACACTCGAGGGGGCAACATTCAGTACTTC. V and J are TRBV6-6 and TRBJ2-4, with TRBD1 matching 7 bases. Germline V CDR1 and CDR2: MNHNY, SVGAGI (reference sequence). This CDR3 is built from 15 residues. The V and J ends lost 6 bases and 7 bases, in that order; junction bases with no gene match: 12.